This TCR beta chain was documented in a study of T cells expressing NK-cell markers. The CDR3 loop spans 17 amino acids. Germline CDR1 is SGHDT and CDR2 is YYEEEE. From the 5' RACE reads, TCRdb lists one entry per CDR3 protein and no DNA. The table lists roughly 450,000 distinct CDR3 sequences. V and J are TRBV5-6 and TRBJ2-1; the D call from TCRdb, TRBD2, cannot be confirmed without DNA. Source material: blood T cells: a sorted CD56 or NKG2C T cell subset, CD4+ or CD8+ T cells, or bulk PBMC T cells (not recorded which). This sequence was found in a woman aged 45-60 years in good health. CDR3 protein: CASSVVVGTSGDNEQFF.